A single T cell receptor beta chain is shown here with its context. The antigen is unknown. The data belong to a study of CD8 T cells in ankylosing spondylitis. General study results and limits: In peripheral blood, disease-linked CD8+ clones occurred at relatively low frequencies. A motif of 7 to 9 highly homologous TCR beta variants was seen as apparently characteristic of ankylosing spondylitis blood. The authors reported significant enrichment of disease-linked clones in matched ankylosing spondylitis synovial fluid.

Construction of TCR beta libraries was performed using quantitative 5'-RACE with molecular barcodes. Via MiXCR, TCRdb re-called the 5' RACE reads, giving one row per CDR3 protein. The table lists 300,000 to 400,000 distinct CDR3 sequences, approximately 20% of them singletons, with around 17% in the top ten. Germline V gene lookup returns CDR1 MNHEY and CDR2 SMNVEV (reference sequence). This CDR3 is built from 16 residues. V was clipped by 4 bases and J by 2 bases, with 15 bases between them. The chain is built from TRBV27 and TRBJ1-5, with D hard to call. This clonotype originated in a male donor with ankylosing spondylitis. Sequenced sample: blood, either unsorted or a sorted T cell fraction (not recorded which). This CDR3 is CASSSLRGIGNQPQHF. CDR3 in DNA: TGTGCCAGCAGTTCCCTTCGGGGAATTGGCAATCAGCCCCAGCATTTT.